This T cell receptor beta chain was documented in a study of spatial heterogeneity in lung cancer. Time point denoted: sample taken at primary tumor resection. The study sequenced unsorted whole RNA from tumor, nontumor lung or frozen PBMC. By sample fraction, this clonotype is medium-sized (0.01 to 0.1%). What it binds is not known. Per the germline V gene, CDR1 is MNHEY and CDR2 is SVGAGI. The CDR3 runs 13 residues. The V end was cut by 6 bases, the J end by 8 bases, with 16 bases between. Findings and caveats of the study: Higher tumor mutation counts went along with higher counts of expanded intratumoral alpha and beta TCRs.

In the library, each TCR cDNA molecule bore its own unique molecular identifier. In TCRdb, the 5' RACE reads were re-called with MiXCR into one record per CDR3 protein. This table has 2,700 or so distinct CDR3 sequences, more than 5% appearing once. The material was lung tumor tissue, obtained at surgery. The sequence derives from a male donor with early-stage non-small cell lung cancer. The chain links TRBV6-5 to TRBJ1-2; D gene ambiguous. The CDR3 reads CASSRGGYDGYTF. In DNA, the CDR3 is TGTGCCAGCAGCCGCGGCGGGTATGACGGCTACACCTTC.